Listed below are T cell receptor beta chains from one sample, sequenced in a study of blood T cell dynamics during melanoma immunotherapy. Assay: immunoSEQ multiplex PCR; the TCRdb copy retains only in-frame clones and omits some. The sample lists about 22,000 clones, roughly 91% occurring once. The starting material was blood, obtained from a patient treated with checkpoint blockade. Receptors originate from a human donor with melanoma. The CDR3 runs from the conserved cysteine through the conserved F or W. Fields, in order: D gene, V gene, J gene, clone size, CDR3 DNA, CDR3 protein. The D gene is left open where the match is weak. Expanded clones get a size class; other rows say once, few or many, or leave the size out.

.,TRBV30,TRBJ1-2,.,TGTGCCTGGAGAAGGATGGAGGGCTATGGCTACACCTTC,CAWRRMEGYGYTF
.,TRBV6-6,TRBJ1-1,.,TGTGCCAGCAGTTACCCCCCTCAAGGGGCTGAAGCTTTCTTT,CASSYPPQGAEAFF
TRBD1,TRBV5-1,TRBJ2-7,.,TGCGCCAGCAGCACAGGGGATGTGGGCGAGCAGTACTTC,CASSTGDVGEQYF
.,TRBV19,TRBJ1-2,.,TGTGCCAGTAGTCCGAAAGGGACGGCTTCTGGCTACACCTTC,CASSPKGTASGYTF
.,TRBV11-3,TRBJ2-3,.,TGTGCCAGCAGCTTAGATTGGCAACGTACGCAGTATTTT,CASSLDWQRTQYF
.,TRBV5-1,TRBJ1-1,.,TGCGCCAGCAGCTCCAGTGTAAGGGAGGGGACTGAAGCTTTCTTT,CASSSSVREGTEAFF
.,TRBV11-2,TRBJ1-4,.,TGTGCCAGCAGCTCTGACCGAAATGAAAAACTGTTTTTT,CASSSDRNEKLFF
TRBD1,TRBV11-1,TRBJ2-7,.,TGTGCCAGCAAAATTGGGGACAGCTCCTACGAGCAGTACTTC,CASKIGDSSYEQYF
.,TRBV11-1,TRBJ1-1,.,TGTGCCAGCAGCTTACCACCGCGGCCGATAGGGACTGAAGCTTTCTTT,CASSLPPRPIGTEAFF
.,TRBV6-1,TRBJ1-1,.,TGTGCCAGTTACCGGGACACTAGGAACACTGAAGCTTTCTTT,CASYRDTRNTEAFF
.,TRBV6-5,TRBJ2-5,.,TGTGCCAGCAATCCACTAGTTTCGGAGACCCAGTACTTC,CASNPLVSETQYF
.,TRBV6-1,TRBJ1-1,once,TGTGCCAGCAGTGAGCCCCCGGGCGGCCCGAAAGCTTTCTTT,CASSEPPGGPKAFF
TRBD2,TRBV5-6,TRBJ2-2,.,TGTGCCAGCAGCTTGCGTGCTTTGGCGGGGGGGCTTGGCACCGGGGAGCTGTTTTTT,CASSLRALAGGLGTGELFF
TRBD2,TRBV2,TRBJ2-7,.,TGTGCCAGCAGCTTCAGCGGGAGCAGGAACGAGCAGTACTTC,CASSFSGSRNEQYF
.,TRBV30,TRBJ1-3,.,TGTGCCTGGAGTGCCCCAGGGACACTCGGAAACACCATATATTTT,CAWSAPGTLGNTIYF
.,TRBV6-1,TRBJ1-3,.,TGTGCCAGCAGTGCGAGTATCTCTGGAAACACCATATATTTT,CASSASISGNTIYF
TRBD2,TRBV4-2,TRBJ2-7,.,TGTGCCAGCAGCCAAGATCCAGCGGGGGGCCTCCTCTCCTACGAGCAGTACTTC,CASSQDPAGGLLSYEQYF
TRBD2,TRBV7-9,TRBJ2-2,.,TGTGCCAGCAGCTTTGGAAGCGGGAGTACCGGGGAGCTGTTTTTT,CASSFGSGSTGELFF
.,TRBV5-6,TRBJ1-2,.,TGTGCCAGCAGCTTAATCTCTGGCTACACCTTC,CASSLISGYTF
.,TRBV2,TRBJ2-7,.,TGTGCCAGCAGTTGGGACAACTCCTACGAGCAGTACTTC,CASSWDNSYEQYF
.,TRBV12-5,TRBJ1-5,.,TGTGCTAGTGGTTTGCTACGGGAATTCAATCAGCCCCAGCATTTT,CASGLLREFNQPQHF
TRBD1,TRBV5-1,TRBJ1-4,.,TGCGCCAGCAGCGACCGGGACAGAGGCGGAAAACTGTTTTTT,CASSDRDRGGKLFF
TRBD1,TRBV2,TRBJ2-2,.,TGTGCCAGCGGGGGAAGGGACAGAAACACCGGGGAGCTGTTTTTT,CASGGRDRNTGELFF
TRBD2,TRBV27,TRBJ2-3,.,TGTGCCAGCAGTTCCGGACTAGCGGGAGGGGGGGCAGATACGCAGTATTTT,CASSSGLAGGGADTQYF
.,TRBV19,TRBJ2-7,.,TGTGCCAGTAGTATTTCAGGGAGTGGGCTGTACGAGCAGTACTTC,CASSISGSGLYEQYF
.,TRBV5-4,TRBJ1-2,.,TGTGCCAGCAGCTCCGTCCCTCGAGCGGGCTATGGCTACACCTTC,CASSSVPRAGYGYTF
.,TRBV5-1,TRBJ2-3,.,TGCGCCAGCAGCTTGGGGGGTGCCAGCACAGATACGCAGTATTTT,CASSLGGASTDTQYF
TRBD2,TRBV10-2,TRBJ2-1,.,TGCGCCAGCAGTGAGGAGGGACTAGCGGGCAATGAGCAGTTCTTC,CASSEEGLAGNEQFF
TRBD1,TRBV15,TRBJ1-1,.,TGTGCCACCAGCAGAGATCCCAGGGGGGACACTGAAGCTTTCTTT,CATSRDPRGDTEAFF
TRBD2,TRBV27,TRBJ2-1,.,TGTGCCAGCAGCCTAGGACTAGCGGGGCTACTATACAATGAGCAGTTCTTC,CASSLGLAGLLYNEQFF
.,TRBV14,TRBJ2-5,.,TGTGCCAGCAGCCAGAAGGGTCTGGAGACCCAGTACTTC,CASSQKGLETQYF
.,TRBV5-5,TRBJ2-5,.,TGTGCCAGCAGCTTGTCGGCCGGAGGGGGCCAAGAGACCCAGTACTTC,CASSLSAGGGQETQYF
TRBD1,TRBV7-9,TRBJ2-7,.,TGTGCCAGCAGCTTAGCTAGGGACAGCCTTTACGAGCAGTACTTC,CASSLARDSLYEQYF
.,TRBV19,TRBJ1-6,.,TGTGCCAGTAGTATTCCCGGCTCACCCCTCCACTTT,CASSIPGSPLHF
TRBD2,TRBV9,TRBJ2-1,.,TGTGCCAGCAGCGGGGACGCGGGAGGTGAGCAGTTCTTC,CASSGDAGGEQFF
TRBD2,TRBV7-6,TRBJ2-1,.,TGTGCCAGCAGCTTAGTAGTGGGGGGGGACAATGAGCAGTTCTTC,CASSLVVGGDNEQFF
.,TRBV6-5,TRBJ2-7,.,TGTGCCAGCAGTTACTCTGGGGGGACCCCCTACGAGCAGTACTTC,CASSYSGGTPYEQYF
.,TRBV14,TRBJ1-6,.,TGTGCCAGCAGCCAAGGACAGTCAAATTCACCCCTCCACTTT,CASSQGQSNSPLHF
.,TRBV30,TRBJ2-7,few,TGTGCCTGGAGTCGTTCCACCAACGAGCAGTACTTC,CAWSRSTNEQYF
TRBD1,TRBV9,TRBJ2-1,.,TGTGCCAGCAGCGTAGTTCGACAGGGGGGTTACAATGAGCAGTTCTTC,CASSVVRQGGYNEQFF
.,TRBV7-2,TRBJ2-7,once,TGTGCCAGCAGCTTAATTAGGGGCAACGAGCAGTACTTC,CASSLIRGNEQYF
.,TRBV7-6,TRBJ2-1,.,TGTGCCAGCAGCTTAGTAGCGGCACCCTACAATGAGCAGTTCTTC,CASSLVAAPYNEQFF
.,TRBV28,TRBJ1-2,.,TGTGCCAGCAGCGCCTACTATGGCTACACCTTC,CASSAYYGYTF
TRBD2,TRBV19,TRBJ2-1,.,TGTGCCAGTAGTATCGGCGGGAGGGCCGGGGATGAGCAGTTCTTC,CASSIGGRAGDEQFF